Described below is a single T cell receptor beta chain sequence and its context. Its antigen is undetermined. Assay used: immunoSEQ multiplex PCR; TCRdb lists only in-frame clones, some missing. Altogether about 38,000 clones are present, 80% to 90% being singletons, with the ten largest covering roughly a quarter. Time point described: peripheral blood 6 weeks after treatment start. The sample comes from a study of PD-L1 blockade in urothelial cancer. The wider study: Beginning in about 2014, patients received atezolizumab, given as 1,200 mg intravenously every 3 weeks. About nine tenths of the roughly 30 patients were men with bladder-origin urothelial cancer. When blood samples were assessed, the median T cell count was 141,255.

The CDR3 totals 12 residues. Germline CDR1 reads SGHAT; CDR2 reads FQNNGV. V lost 1 base and J 7 bases, leaving 5 bases between the germline ends. Study findings and constraints: Pretreatment clonality of the blood TCR repertoire below the median was predictive of superior survival.

This chain connects TRBV11-2 to TRBJ1-3; D is undetermined. The sample in question was PBMCs, obtained around atezolizumab (anti-PD-L1) treatment. The source of this sequence is a man between 60 and 70 years old with urothelial cancer. For the CDR3, the DNA is TGTGCCAGCAGCTTAGCGGAGAACACCATATATTTT. It is translated as CASSLAENTIYF.